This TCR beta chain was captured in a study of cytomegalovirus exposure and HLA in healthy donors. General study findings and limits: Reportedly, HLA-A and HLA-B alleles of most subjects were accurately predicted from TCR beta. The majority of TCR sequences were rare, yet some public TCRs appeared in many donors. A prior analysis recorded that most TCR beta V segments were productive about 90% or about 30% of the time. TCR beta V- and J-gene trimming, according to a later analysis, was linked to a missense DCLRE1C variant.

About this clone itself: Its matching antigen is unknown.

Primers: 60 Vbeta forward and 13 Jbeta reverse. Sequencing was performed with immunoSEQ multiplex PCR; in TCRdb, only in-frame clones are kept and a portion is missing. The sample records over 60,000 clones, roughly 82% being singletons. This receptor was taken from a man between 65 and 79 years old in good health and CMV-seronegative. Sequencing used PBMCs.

Written as DNA, the CDR3 is TGTGCCAGCAGTTACCGCGACAGGGCGTACGAGCAGTACTTC. Translating gives CASSYRDRAYEQYF. The rearrangement joins TRBV6-6 to TRBJ2-7; 7 bases are shared with TRBD1. This CDR3 spans 14 amino acids. Losses at the gene ends were 2 bases for V and 4 bases for J; bases not matched to a gene: 5. Per the germline V gene, CDR1 is MNHNY and CDR2 is SVGAGI (reference sequence).